Given below is one T cell receptor beta chain in context. The antigen is undetermined. One end of the junction fails to match germline, which may point to a read error. This sample was included in a study of breast tumors, draining lymph nodes, adjacent tissues. Study-level findings and limits: Most tumor T cells seemingly derive from lymph node, then expand in tumor. The lymph node origin of tumor T cells was framed as consistent with a hypothesis, not demonstrated.

TCRdb re-derived calls from the multiplex PCR reads in MiXCR, one entry per CDR3 protein. The data contain under 35,000 distinct CDR3 sequences, roughly 69% of them singletons. Germline lookup yields CDR1 DFQATT and CDR2 SNEGSKA (reference sequence). CDR3 length: 15 residues. Sequencing was carried out using breast tumor tissue. This chain links TRBV20-1 with TRBJ2-5, with D maybe TRBD1 (6 bases). The TCR comes from a female donor with breast cancer. Some clones in this sample may be carry-over from other donors' samples. For the CDR3, the DNA is TGCCGTGCTAGAGATTGGCGACAGGTCCAAGAGACCCAGTACTTC. Amino acids: CRARDWRQVQETQYF.